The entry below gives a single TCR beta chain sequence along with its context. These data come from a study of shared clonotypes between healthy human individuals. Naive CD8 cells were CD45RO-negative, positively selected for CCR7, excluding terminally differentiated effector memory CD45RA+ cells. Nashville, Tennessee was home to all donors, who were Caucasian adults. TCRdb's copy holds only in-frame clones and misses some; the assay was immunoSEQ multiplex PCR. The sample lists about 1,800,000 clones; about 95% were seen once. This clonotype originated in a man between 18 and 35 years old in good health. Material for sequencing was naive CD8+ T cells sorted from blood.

CDR3 sequence (DNA): TGTGCCAGCAGTTCCACGCAGGGAGGGGGGTGGAACACTGAAGCTTTCTTT. Encoded protein: CASSSTQGGGWNTEAFF. The chain recombines TRBV28 with TRBJ1-1; perhaps TRBD1 as D (6 bases). The V and J ends lost 4 bases and 1 base respectively, with 19 bases between them. CDR1 is MDHEN and CDR2 is SYDVKM in the germline V gene. This CDR3 is built from 17 residues. The full variable domain, rest sourced from reference TRBV28 and TRBJ1-1, is DVKVTQSSRYLVKRTGEKVFLECVQDMDHENMFWYRQDPGLGLRLIYFSYDVKMKEKGDIPEGYSVSREKKERFSLILESASTNQTSMYLCASSSTQGGGWNTEAFFGQGTRLTVV.